Given below is one T cell receptor beta chain in context. These data originate in a study of blood T cell repertoires in COVID-19. As handled by the study authors: Using reference gene primer amplification, nucleated cell counts were estimated. Only in-frame clones appear in the TCRdb table, and some are missing; sequencing was by immunoSEQ multiplex PCR. That table is the source of V, J and clone size, and D and trimming were worked out from the DNA. Seen here are around 180,000 clones, roughly 81% observed once, and the top ten hold around 12%. Seattle's enrolled individuals joined amid active infection and were then monitored longitudinally. The CDR3 runs 15 residues. Germline V lookup: CDR1 MDHEN, CDR2 SYDVKM. Trimming pared 3 bases from V and 5 bases from J, leaving 15 bases between.

This chain uses TRBV28 with TRBJ2-3; the D gene is possibly TRBD1 (6 bases). The sequencing sample was made of peripheral blood. The origin of this receptor is a woman of 80 years or more with COVID-19, enrolled during active disease. Here the CDR3 reads CASSFSRGYGDTQYF. The DNA for the CDR3 is TGTGCCAGCAGTTTCTCCAGGGGTTATGGAGATACGCAGTATTTT.